A single T cell receptor (beta chain) is shown here with its context. Its antigen is unknown. This record belongs to a study of T cell responses to AZD1222 COVID-19 vaccine. Study-level results: Vaccine-associated CD4 TCRs ranged over spike, dominating at 160-218 and 743-854.

The repertoire was sequenced with immunoSEQ multiplex PCR; TCRdb's copy has only in-frame clones and lacks some. This sample has 80,000 to 95,000 clones, with about nine tenths found just once. V lost 3 bases, J lost 3 bases, and 12 bases lay in between. Germline V gene data show CDR1 as DFQATT and CDR2 as SNEGSKA (reference sequence). This CDR3 contains 13 residues. This specimen was peripheral blood, taken 28 days after the second AZD1222 dose. This sequence was found in an adult who received the AZD1222 COVID-19 vaccine. The chain combines TRBV20-1 with TRBJ2-7; D call uncertain. CDR3 amino acids: CSASREEDYEQYF. CDR3 sequence (DNA): TGCAGTGCTAGTCGTGAAGAGGACTACGAGCAGTACTTC.